Presented here are 27 T cell receptor beta chains from one specimen sequenced in a study of cytomegalovirus exposure and HLA in healthy donors. This table comes from immunoSEQ multiplex PCR, and its TCRdb copy is limited to in-frame clones, with some not included. This sample yields about 180,000 clones, of which 85% are seen a single time; about a sixth belongs to the top ten. The sequenced sample consisted of PBMCs. The receptors come from a young man in good health and CMV-seropositive.

This CDR3 is CASSDRESLGYTF. CDR3 coding DNA: TGTGCCAGCAGTGACAGGGAATCCCTTGGCTACACCTTC. The J gene is TRBJ1-2, the V gene TRBV2, with TRBD1 as a possible D gene (5 bases). Germline-derived CDR1 and CDR2 are SNHLY and FYNNEI. The CDR3 loop spans 13 amino acids. Trimming removed 3 bases at V and 7 bases at J, with 12 bases between. The whole variable domain, filled in from reference TRBV2 and TRBJ1-2, reads EPEVTQTPSHQVTQMGQEVILRCVPISNHLYFYWYRQILGQKVEFLVSFYNNEISEKSEIFDDQFSVERPDGSNFTLKIRSTKLEDSAMYFCASSDRESLGYTFGSGTRLTVV.

This chain joins TRBV19 and TRBJ1-5, with 7 nucleotides matching TRBD1. Germline-derived CDR1 and CDR2 are LNHDA and SQIVND (reference sequence). The CDR3 is made up of 14 amino acids. With 10 bases clipped from V and 5 bases from J, the junction kept 11 bases outside the gene matches. The CDR3 coding sequence is TGTGCCACCAAGGAGGGGGCTAAAGATCAGCCCCAGCATTTT. Its translation is CATKEGAKDQPQHF.

The chain recombines TRBV6-5 with TRBJ2-7; 9 nucleotides match TRBD1. Germline trimming cut 0 bases from V and 5 bases from J; bases unmatched to any gene: 5. The CDR3 is 15 amino acids. In germline, CDR1 is MNHEY, CDR2 SVGAGI. CDR3 DNA: TGTGCCAGCAGTTACTCTGGGACAGGGTCCCACGAGCAGTACTTC. Encoded protein: CASSYSGTGSHEQYF.

V and J are TRBV9 and TRBJ2-3; TRBD2 might be the D (6 bases). V lost 3 bases and J 6 bases, leaving 11 bases between the germline ends. The CDR3 is 13 amino acids. The germline V gene has CDR1 SGDLS and CDR2 YYNGEE. The CDR3 region has the DNA TGTGCCAGCAGCGACGGGACTTCGGATACGCAGTATTTT. It codes for CASSDGTSDTQYF.

The CDR3 loop is CASGTSGRDNEQFF. The CDR3 bases are TGCGCCAGCGGGACTAGCGGGAGAGACAATGAGCAGTTCTTC. The J gene is TRBJ2-1, the V gene TRBV10-2; 14 nucleotides align to TRBD2. The CDR3 is 14 residues long. Germline V gene sequence: CDR1 WSHSY, CDR2 SAAADI. V was pared by 8 bases and J by 5 bases, with 2 bases of the junction left unmatched.

This clone appeared once. The chain links TRBV10-2 to TRBJ2-7, with 11 bases that match TRBD1. Unmatched junction bases numbered 2, after V lost 2 bases and J lost 2 bases. The CDR3 covers 15 residues. Germline CDR1 reads WSHSY; CDR2 reads SAAADI. The CDR3 DNA is TGCGCCAGCAGTGAGAGGGGACAGGGGGCCTACGAGCAGTACTTC. Its protein is CASSERGQGAYEQYF.

This clone was seen only a few times. Here the CDR3 reads CASSFRGQSYEQYF. CDR3 DNA: TGTGCCAGCAGTTTCAGAGGACAGTCCTACGAGCAGTACTTC. The V gene is TRBV28, the J gene TRBJ2-7, with D maybe TRBD1 (6 bases). The CDR3 is 14 residues long. CDR1 is MDHEN and CDR2 is SYDVKM in the germline V gene. The V end was cut by 3 bases, the J end by 1 base, with 10 bases between.

This clone was picked up a small number of times. The rearrangement links TRBV19 to TRBJ2-7; maybe TRBD1 (5 bases). Germline values: CDR1 LNHDA, CDR2 SQIVND (reference sequence). Between the trimmed V and J ends, which lost 3 bases and 1 base, there was a span of 7 bases. The CDR3 contains 13 residues. The CDR3 DNA is TGTGCCAGTAGTATTCAGGGATCCTACGAGCAGTACTTC. It encodes CASSIQGSYEQYF.

V usage is TRBV27 and J usage is TRBJ2-5; D perhaps matches TRBD1 (6 bases). V shed 6 bases and J shed 2 bases, with 16 bases lying between them. Looked up from germline, CDR1 is MNHEY and CDR2 is SMNVEV (reference sequence). The CDR3 is 15 amino acids. CDR3 in amino acids: CASRGSTGPQETQYF. CDR3 DNA: TGTGCCAGCAGGGGATCGACAGGCCCACAAGAGACCCAGTACTTC.

V gene TRBV29-1 combines with J gene TRBJ2-6; possible D gene TRBD1, 6 bases. Per germline, CDR1 SQVTM and CDR2 ANQGSEA. The CDR3 loop spans 16 amino acids. V shed 6 bases and J shed 2 bases, with 17 bases lying between them. Here the CDR3 DNA reads TGCAGCGTGGGGACGGGCACAGGGACTGGGGCCAACGTCCTGACTTTC. Translating gives CSVGTGTGTGANVLTF.

This clone was detected only a few times. The rearrangement joins TRBV30 to TRBJ2-3, with 7 bases aligning to TRBD1. The germline CDR1 and CDR2 sequences are GTSNPN and SVGIG (reference sequence). The CDR3 has 14 amino acids. The V gene end was trimmed by 0 bases and the J gene end by 5 bases; junction bases not matched to a gene: 5. DNA of the CDR3: TGTGCCTGGAGTGTACGATCAGGGGGAGATACGCAGTATTTT. It encodes CAWSVRSGGDTQYF.

This chain joins TRBV4-2 and TRBJ1-2; a weak D match, TRBD1 (5 bases). Looked up from germline, CDR1 is LGHNA and CDR2 is YNFKEQ. The CDR3 extends over 12 amino acids. The germline V and J ends were trimmed by 3 bases and 7 bases, with 9 bases remaining between them. DNA for the CDR3: TGTGCCAGCAGCCAGCAGGGTTCTGGCTACACCTTC. Its protein is CASSQQGSGYTF.

The chain has TRBV11-2 and TRBJ1-2; D ambiguous. Germline CDR1 reads SGHAT; CDR2 reads FQNNGV. The CDR3 runs 16 residues. The ends were cut back, 2 bases at V and 3 bases at J, with 16 bases in the middle. The CDR3 region has the DNA TGTGCCAGCAGCTTATTACAGTCTAAAACGGACTATGGCTACACCTTC. Translating it yields CASSLLQSKTDYGYTF. Looking up the rest from reference TRBV11-2 and TRBJ1-2 gives the full variable domain: EAGVAQSPRYKIIEKRQSVAFWCNPISGHATLYWYQQILGQGPKLLIQFQNNGVVDDSQLPKDRFSAERLKGVDSTLKIQPAKLEDSAVYLCASSLLQSKTDYGYTFGSGTRLTVV.

This chain connects TRBV5-1 to TRBJ2-7; 10 bases are a match to TRBD2. Unmatched junction bases numbered 2, after V lost 2 bases and J lost 3 bases. The germline V gene has CDR1 SGHRS and CDR2 YFSETQ. This CDR3 contains 14 residues. In DNA, the CDR3 is TGCGCCAGCAGCTTCGGGACTAGCGACTACGAGCAGTACTTC. This sequence encodes CASSFGTSDYEQYF.

This clone was counted a single time. CDR3 in DNA: TGTGCCAGCGAGGACACGGCTAACTATGGCTACACCTTC. Translating it yields CASEDTANYGYTF. J is TRBJ1-2 and V is TRBV2; perhaps TRBD1 as D (5 bases). V was cut by 8 bases and J by 0 bases, with 10 bases left in between. The CDR3 loop spans 13 amino acids. The germline V gene has CDR1 SNHLY and CDR2 FYNNEI.

V gene TRBV5-4 combines with J gene TRBJ2-1; TRBD2 aligns across 9 bases. The germline CDR1 and CDR2 sequences are SGHNT and YYREEE (reference sequence). The CDR3 covers 18 residues. V lost 0 bases to trimming and J lost 9 bases; unmatched junction nucleotides: 16. Here the CDR3 DNA reads TGTGCCAGCAGCTTGGATGCAGTTGGCGGGAGGGCCCTCGGTGAGCAGTTCTTC. It is translated as CASSLDAVGGRALGEQFF.

This clone was seen at least ten times. V gene TRBV29-1 combines with J gene TRBJ2-7, with 7 bases identical to TRBD1. V dropped 3 bases and J dropped 3; count of bases not matched to a gene: 5. Germline CDR1 is SQVTM and CDR2 is ANQGSEA. CDR3 length: 13 amino acids. The CDR3 is CSVEGDSLYEQYF. The CDR3 bases are TGCAGCGTTGAGGGGGACAGCCTCTACGAGCAGTACTTC.

V usage is TRBV25-1 and J usage is TRBJ1-1, with TRBD1 as a possible D gene (6 bases). The V end was cut by 7 bases, the J end by 10 bases, with 22 bases between. The CDR3 extends over 14 amino acids. The V gene's germline CDR1 is MGHDK and CDR2 SYGVNS. In DNA, the CDR3 is TGTGCCAGCACGGACAGCTTCAAAGCTCAGAGAGCTTTCTTT. It is translated as CASTDSFKAQRAFF. The variable domain in full, completed from reference TRBV25-1 and TRBJ1-1, reads EADIYQTPRYLVIGTGKKITLECSQTMGHDKMYWYQQDPGMELHLIHYSYGVNSTEKGDLSSESTVSRIRTEHFPLTLESARPSHTSQYLCASTDSFKAQRAFFGQGTRLTVV.

V is TRBV30 and J is TRBJ2-1; tentatively, D is TRBD1 (5 bases). From germline, CDR1 is GTSNPN and CDR2 SVGIG (reference sequence). The CDR3 is 13 amino acids. V was pared by 4 bases and J by 1 base, with 8 bases between. Here the CDR3 reads CAWTGFSYNEQFF. CDR3 coding DNA: TGTGCCTGGACAGGGTTTTCCTACAATGAGCAGTTCTTC.

This chain joins TRBV6-5 and TRBJ2-5; tentatively, D is TRBD2 (6 bases). CDR3 length equals 14 residues. CDR1 is MNHEY and CDR2 is SVGAGI in the germline V gene. Deletions cut 0 bases from V and 5 bases from J, with 10 bases between. The CDR3 region is CASSYSRLAETQYF. In DNA form, the CDR3 reads TGTGCCAGCAGTTACTCCAGGCTAGCGGAGACCCAGTACTTC.

The chain links TRBV30 to TRBJ2-1; 8 bases agree with TRBD1. V lost 2 bases, J lost 3 bases, and 3 bases stayed unmatched. The CDR3 is made up of 14 amino acids. Germline CDR1 is GTSNPN and CDR2 is SVGIG (reference sequence). The CDR3 sequence: CAWSSDRGYNEQFF. CDR3 nucleotides: TGTGCCTGGAGTTCTGACAGGGGCTACAATGAGCAGTTCTTC.

The table lists this clone with a count of one. The J gene is TRBJ2-1, the V gene TRBV2, with 16 bases matching TRBD2. This CDR3 comprises 15 residues. In germline, CDR1 is SNHLY, CDR2 FYNNEI. The V and J ends lost 6 bases and 9 bases, in that order; junction bases with no gene match: 5. CDR3 sequence: CASSGTSGGVGEQFF. The DNA for the CDR3 is TGTGCCAGCAGCGGGACTAGCGGGGGGGTCGGTGAGCAGTTCTTC.

This chain's CDR3 is CAISESKRGLAGGYYNEQFF. The DNA of the CDR3 is TGTGCCATCAGTGAGTCGAAGAGGGGACTAGCGGGAGGATACTACAATGAGCAGTTCTTC. V and J are TRBV10-3 and TRBJ2-1; 15 bases agree with TRBD2. J was trimmed by 3 bases and V by 0 bases; bases with no gene match: 9. The CDR3 sequence is 20 residues long. In germline, CDR1 is ENHRY, CDR2 SYGVKD.

This chain uses TRBV27 with TRBJ2-2; 11 bases agree with TRBD2. The CDR3 runs 16 residues. With V trimmed by 6 bases and J by 4 bases, 7 bases remained unmatched. Germline values: CDR1 MNHEY, CDR2 SMNVEV (reference sequence). The CDR3 loop is CASRDGTSGRTGELFF. In DNA form, the CDR3 reads TGTGCCAGCAGGGACGGGACTAGCGGTCGCACCGGGGAGCTGTTTTTT.

V is TRBV28 and J is TRBJ1-4, with D tentatively TRBD1 (5 bases). The V end lost 3 bases, the J end lost 4 bases, and 9 bases lay between the germline ends. There are 14 residues in the CDR3. The germline V gene encodes CDR1 MDHEN and CDR2 SYDVKM. CDR3 coding DNA: TGTGCCAGCAGTTTCGCAGGGCTTAATGAAAAACTGTTTTTT. This gives the protein CASSFAGLNEKLFF.

The chain combines TRBV4-2 with TRBJ1-1; D is perhaps TRBD1 (5 bases). Germline V gene lookup returns CDR1 LGHNA and CDR2 YNFKEQ. The CDR3 extends over 15 amino acids. V lost 3 bases and J lost 2, with 13 bases in between. The CDR3 bases are TGTGCCAGCAGCCAGAAACAAGGGGAAAACACTGAAGCTTTCTTT. Encoded protein: CASSQKQGENTEAFF.

The chain links TRBV10-3 to TRBJ2-1, with TRBD2 identical over 13 bases. The CDR3 has 16 amino acids. CDR1 ENHRY and CDR2 SYGVKD come from the germline V gene. The ends lost 3 bases at V and 8 bases at J; junction bases unmatched: 7. The CDR3 region has the DNA TGTGCCATCAGTGAAGGGACTAGCGGGATAAGAGATGAGCAGTTCTTC. As protein: CAISEGTSGIRDEQFF.